This T cell receptor (beta chain) emerged from a study of blood T cell repertoires in COVID-19. Study-level background: The United States, Italy and Spain were the sources of the acute and convalescent COVID-19 samples.

This CDR3 is 15 amino acids long. V was cut by 3 bases and J by 5 bases, with 15 bases left in between. Germline V gives CDR1 SGHRS, CDR2 YFSETQ. Some clones are missing from TCRdb's copy, which holds only in-frame ones; the method was immunoSEQ multiplex PCR. Of about 100,000 clones detected, about 89% appear once; the ten largest clones hold 11%. The rearrangement joins TRBV5-1 to TRBJ2-1; possible D gene TRBD2, 6 bases. This TCR was recovered from a woman aged 25-40 years with acute or convalescent COVID-19. The sample consisted of peripheral blood. CDR3 loop: CASSSAGPPNNEQFF. The CDR3 DNA reads TGCGCCAGCAGCTCCGCGGGACCCCCAAACAATGAGCAGTTCTTC.